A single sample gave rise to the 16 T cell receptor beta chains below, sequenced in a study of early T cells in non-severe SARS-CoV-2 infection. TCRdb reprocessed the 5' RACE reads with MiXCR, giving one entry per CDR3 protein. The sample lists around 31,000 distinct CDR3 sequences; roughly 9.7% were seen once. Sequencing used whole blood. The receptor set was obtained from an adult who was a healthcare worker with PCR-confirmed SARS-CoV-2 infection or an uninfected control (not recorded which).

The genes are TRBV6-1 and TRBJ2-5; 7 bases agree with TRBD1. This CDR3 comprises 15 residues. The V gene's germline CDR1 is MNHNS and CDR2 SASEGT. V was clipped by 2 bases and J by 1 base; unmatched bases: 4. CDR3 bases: TGTGCCAGCAGTGAAATGCACAGGGGCCAAGAGACCCAGTACTTC. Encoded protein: CASSEMHRGQETQYF.

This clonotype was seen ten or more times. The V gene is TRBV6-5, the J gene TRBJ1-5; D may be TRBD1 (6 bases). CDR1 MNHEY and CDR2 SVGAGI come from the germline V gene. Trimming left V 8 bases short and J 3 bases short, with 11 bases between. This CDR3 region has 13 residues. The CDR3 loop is CASADRPNQPQHF. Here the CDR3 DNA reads TGTGCCAGCGCTGACAGGCCCAATCAGCCCCAGCATTTT.

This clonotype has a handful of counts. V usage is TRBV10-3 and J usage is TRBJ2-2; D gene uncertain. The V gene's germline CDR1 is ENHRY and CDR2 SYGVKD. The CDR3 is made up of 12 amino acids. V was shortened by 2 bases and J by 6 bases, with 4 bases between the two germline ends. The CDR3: CAISEGPGELFF. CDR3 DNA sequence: TGTGCCATCAGTGAGGGCCCCGGGGAGCTGTTTTTT.

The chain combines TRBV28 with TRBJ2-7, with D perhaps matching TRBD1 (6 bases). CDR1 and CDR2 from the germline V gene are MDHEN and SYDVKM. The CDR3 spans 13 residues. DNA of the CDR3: TGTGCTTTACAGGGCCCAAACTCCTACGAGCAGTACTTC. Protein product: CALQGPNSYEQYF. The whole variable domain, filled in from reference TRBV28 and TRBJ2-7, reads DVKVTQSSRYLVKRTGEKVFLECVQDMDHENMFWYRQDPGLGLRLIYFSYDVKMKEKGDIPEGYSVSREKKERFSLILESASTNQTSMYLCALQGPNSYEQYFGPGTRLTVT.

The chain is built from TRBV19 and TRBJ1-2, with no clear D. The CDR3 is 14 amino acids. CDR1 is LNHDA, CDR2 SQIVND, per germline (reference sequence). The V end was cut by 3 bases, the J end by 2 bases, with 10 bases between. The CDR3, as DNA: TGTGCCAGTAGTATGCAGCCTGGGAACTATGGCTACACCTTC. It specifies CASSMQPGNYGYTF. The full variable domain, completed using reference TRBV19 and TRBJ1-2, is DGGITQSPKYLFRKEGQNVTLSCEQNLNHDAMYWYRQDPGQGLRLIYYSQIVNDFQKGDIAEGYSVSREKKESFPLTVTSAQKNPTAFYLCASSMQPGNYGYTFGSGTRLTVV.

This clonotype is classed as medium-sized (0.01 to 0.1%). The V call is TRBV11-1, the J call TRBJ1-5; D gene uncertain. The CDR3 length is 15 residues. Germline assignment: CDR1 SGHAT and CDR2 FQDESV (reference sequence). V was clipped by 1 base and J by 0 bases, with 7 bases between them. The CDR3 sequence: CASSLGANSNQPQHF. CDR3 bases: TGTGCCAGCAGCTTAGGGGCGAATAGCAATCAGCCCCAGCATTTT.

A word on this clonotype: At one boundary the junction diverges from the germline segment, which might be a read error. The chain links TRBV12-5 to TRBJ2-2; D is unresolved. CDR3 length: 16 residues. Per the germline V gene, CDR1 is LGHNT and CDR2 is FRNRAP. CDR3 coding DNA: TGTGTTAGTGGTTTGGCCCTTGACGCGAACACCGGGGAGCTGTTTTTT. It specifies CVSGLALDANTGELFF.

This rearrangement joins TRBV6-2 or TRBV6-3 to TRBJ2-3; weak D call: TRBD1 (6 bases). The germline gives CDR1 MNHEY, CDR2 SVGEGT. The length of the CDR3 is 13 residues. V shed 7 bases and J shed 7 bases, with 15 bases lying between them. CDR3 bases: TGTGCCAGCACCTTAACAGGGTCGAATACGCAGTATTTT. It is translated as CASTLTGSNTQYF.

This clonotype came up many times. The CDR3 region is CASSQTQAGGSNEQFF. Written as DNA, the CDR3 is TGTGCCAGCAGCCAAACCCAAGCGGGGGGGTCGAATGAGCAGTTCTTC. This chain links TRBV4-2 with TRBJ2-1, with 10 bases aligning to TRBD2. The CDR3 runs 16 residues. Germline V gives CDR1 LGHNA, CDR2 YNFKEQ. V trimming: 2 bases; J trimming: 7 bases; junction bases outside the gene matches: 8.

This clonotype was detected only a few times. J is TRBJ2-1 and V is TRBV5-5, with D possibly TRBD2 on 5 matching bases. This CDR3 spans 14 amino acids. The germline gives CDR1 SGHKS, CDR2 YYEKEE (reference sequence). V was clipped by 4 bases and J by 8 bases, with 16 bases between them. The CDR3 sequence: CASSERLGYDEQFF. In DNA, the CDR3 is TGTGCCAGCAGCGAGCGGTTGGGGTATGATGAGCAGTTCTTC.

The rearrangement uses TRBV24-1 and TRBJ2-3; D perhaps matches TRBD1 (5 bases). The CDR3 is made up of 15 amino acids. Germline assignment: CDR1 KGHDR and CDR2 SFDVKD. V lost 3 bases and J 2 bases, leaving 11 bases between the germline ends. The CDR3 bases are TGTGCCACCAGTGATGTCCAGGGTACCACAGATACGCAGTATTTT. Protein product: CATSDVQGTTDTQYF.

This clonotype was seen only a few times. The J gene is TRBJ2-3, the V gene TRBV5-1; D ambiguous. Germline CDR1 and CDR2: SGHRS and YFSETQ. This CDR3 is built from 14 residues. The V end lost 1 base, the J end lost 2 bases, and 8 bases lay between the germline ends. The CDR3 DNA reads TGCGCCAGCAGCTTGTCCGGTCCCACAGATACGCAGTATTTT. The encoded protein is CASSLSGPTDTQYF. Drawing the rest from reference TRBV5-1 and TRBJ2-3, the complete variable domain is KAGVTQTPRYLIKTRGQQVTLSCSPISGHRSVSWYQQTPGQGLQFLFEYFSETQRNKGNFPGRFSGRQFSNSRSEMNVSTLELGDSALYLCASSLSGPTDTQYFGPGTRLTVL.

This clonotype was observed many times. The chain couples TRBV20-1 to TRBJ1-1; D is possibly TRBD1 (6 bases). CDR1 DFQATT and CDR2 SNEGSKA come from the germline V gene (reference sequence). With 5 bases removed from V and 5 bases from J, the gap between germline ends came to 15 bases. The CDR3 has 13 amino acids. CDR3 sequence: CSARQQGLTEAFF. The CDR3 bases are TGCAGTGCTCGCCAACAGGGTTTGACTGAAGCTTTCTTT.

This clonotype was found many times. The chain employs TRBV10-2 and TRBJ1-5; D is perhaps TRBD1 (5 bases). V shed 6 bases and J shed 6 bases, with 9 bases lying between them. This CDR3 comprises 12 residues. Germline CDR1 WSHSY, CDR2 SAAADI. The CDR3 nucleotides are TGCGCCAGCAGAGGGGTGGGTCAGCCCCAGCATTTT. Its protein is CASRGVGQPQHF.

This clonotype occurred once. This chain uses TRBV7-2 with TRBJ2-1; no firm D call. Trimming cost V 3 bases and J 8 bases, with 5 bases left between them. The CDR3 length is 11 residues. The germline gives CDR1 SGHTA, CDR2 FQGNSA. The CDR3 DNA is TGTGCCAGCAGCTTTAAGTATGAGCAGTTCTTC. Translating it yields CASSFKYEQFF.

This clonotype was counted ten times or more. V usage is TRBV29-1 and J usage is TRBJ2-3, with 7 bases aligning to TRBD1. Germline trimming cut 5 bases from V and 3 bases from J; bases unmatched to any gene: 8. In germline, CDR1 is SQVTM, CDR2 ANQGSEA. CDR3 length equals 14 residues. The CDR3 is CSVLTGSGTDTQYF. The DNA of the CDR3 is TGCAGCGTTTTGACAGGGTCGGGAACAGATACGCAGTATTTT.